The source of this T cell receptor (beta chain) is a study of T cell responses to AZD1222 COVID-19 vaccine. Looking at the study overall: Timing groups of about 4 and about 12 weeks for second doses were pooled. Regarding the study as a whole: The reported proportion of spike-specific TCRs targeting unmutated variant regions was nearly half. In a largely white British group with more females than males, clonal diversity was possibly underestimated. Dominant at 160-218 and 743-854, vaccine-associated CD4 TCRs also spanned spike.

Points on this clone: The antigen is not known.

The assay was immunoSEQ multiplex PCR, and TCRdb's table has in-frame clones only and misses some. This sample has fewer than 250,000 clones, with roughly 92% found just once. Trimming stripped 2 bases from V and 4 bases from J, with 8 bases between. The CDR3 length is 14 residues. The germline V gene encodes CDR1 LGHDT and CDR2 YNNKEL (reference sequence). The material was peripheral blood, obtained on day 0 of AZD1222 vaccination. This clonotype originated in an adult in good health. This chain links TRBV3-1 (or the pseudogene TRBV3-2) with TRBJ1-4; D is undetermined. CDR3 nucleotide sequence: TGTGCCAGCAGCCAAAGGACGAGTAATGAAAAACTGTTTTTT. Encoded protein: CASSQRTSNEKLFF.